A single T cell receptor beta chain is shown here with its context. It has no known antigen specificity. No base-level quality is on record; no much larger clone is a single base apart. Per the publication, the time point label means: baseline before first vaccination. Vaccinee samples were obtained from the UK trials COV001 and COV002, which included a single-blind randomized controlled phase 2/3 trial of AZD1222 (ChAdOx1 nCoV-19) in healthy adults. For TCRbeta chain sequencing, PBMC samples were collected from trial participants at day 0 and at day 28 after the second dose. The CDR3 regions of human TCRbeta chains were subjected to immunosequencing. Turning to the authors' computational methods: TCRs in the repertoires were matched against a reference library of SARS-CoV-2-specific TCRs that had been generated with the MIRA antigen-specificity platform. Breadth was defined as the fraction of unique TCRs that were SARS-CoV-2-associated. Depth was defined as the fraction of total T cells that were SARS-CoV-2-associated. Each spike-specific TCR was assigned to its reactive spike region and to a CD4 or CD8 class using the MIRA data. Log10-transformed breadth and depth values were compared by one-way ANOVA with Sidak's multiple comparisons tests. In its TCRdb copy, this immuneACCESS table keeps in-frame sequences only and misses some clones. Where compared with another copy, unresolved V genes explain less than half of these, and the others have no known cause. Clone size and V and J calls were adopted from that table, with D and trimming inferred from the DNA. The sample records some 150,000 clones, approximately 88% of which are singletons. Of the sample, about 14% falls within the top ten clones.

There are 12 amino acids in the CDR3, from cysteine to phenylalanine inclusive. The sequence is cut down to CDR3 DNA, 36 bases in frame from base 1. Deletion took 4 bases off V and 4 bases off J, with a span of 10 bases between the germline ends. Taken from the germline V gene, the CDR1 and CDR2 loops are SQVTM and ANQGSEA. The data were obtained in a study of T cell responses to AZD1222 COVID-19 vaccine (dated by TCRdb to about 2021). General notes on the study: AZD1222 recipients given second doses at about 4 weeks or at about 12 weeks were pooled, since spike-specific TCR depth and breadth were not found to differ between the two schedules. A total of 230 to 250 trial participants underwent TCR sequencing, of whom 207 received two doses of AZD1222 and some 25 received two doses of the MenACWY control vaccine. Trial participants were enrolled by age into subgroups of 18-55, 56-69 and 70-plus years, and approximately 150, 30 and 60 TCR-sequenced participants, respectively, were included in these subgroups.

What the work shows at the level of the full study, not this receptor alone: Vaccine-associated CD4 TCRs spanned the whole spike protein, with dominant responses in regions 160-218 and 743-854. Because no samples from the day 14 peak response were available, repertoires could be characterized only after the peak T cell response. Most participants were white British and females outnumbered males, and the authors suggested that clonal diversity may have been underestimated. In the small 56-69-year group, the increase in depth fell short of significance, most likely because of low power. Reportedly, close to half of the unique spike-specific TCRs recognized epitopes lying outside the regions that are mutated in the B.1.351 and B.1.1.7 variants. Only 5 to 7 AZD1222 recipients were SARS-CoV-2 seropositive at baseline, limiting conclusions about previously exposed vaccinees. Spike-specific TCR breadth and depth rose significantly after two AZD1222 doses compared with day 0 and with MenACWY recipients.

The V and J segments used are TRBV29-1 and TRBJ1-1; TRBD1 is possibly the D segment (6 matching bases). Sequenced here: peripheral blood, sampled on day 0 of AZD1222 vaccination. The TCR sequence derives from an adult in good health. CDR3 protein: CSVVRGSTEAFF. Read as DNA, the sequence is TGCAGCGTTGTTAGGGGGAGCACTGAAGCTTTCTTT.